Following are 32 T cell receptor beta chains from one sample sequenced in a study of OX40 agonist ivuxolimab in advanced cancers. Produced via immunoSEQ multiplex PCR; TCRdb's table is partial and in-frame only. The sample holds 35,000 to 50,000 clones, more than 75% seen once. The input for sequencing was CD4+ or CD8+ T cells sorted from blood, taken in a trial of the OX40 agonist ivuxolimab. The receptors shown here come from an adult with an advanced solid tumor such as melanoma, head and neck, liver or kidney cancer.

This chain joins TRBV10-3 and TRBJ2-2; D perhaps matches TRBD2 (6 bases). This CDR3 has 15 residues. The germline gives CDR1 ENHRY, CDR2 SYGVKD. Trimming shortened V by 3 bases and J by 7 bases, and 15 bases separated the two germline ends. The CDR3 region is CAISERELAFGELFF. The CDR3, as DNA: TGTGCCATCAGTGAAAGGGAACTAGCCTTCGGGGAGCTGTTTTTT.

The chain carries TRBV9 and TRBJ2-7; D may be TRBD1 (6 bases). Per the germline V gene, CDR1 is SGDLS and CDR2 is YYNGEE. This CDR3 contains 13 residues. Trimming took 0 bases from V and 12 from J, leaving 16 bases between them. CDR3 nucleotides: TGTGCCAGCAGCGTAGGGCAGGGGCCCCCGGCGTACTTC. It specifies CASSVGQGPPAYF. Looking up the rest from reference TRBV9 and TRBJ2-7 gives the full variable domain: DSGVTQTPKHLITATGQRVTLRCSPRSGDLSVYWYQQSLDQGLQFLIQYYNGEERAKGNILERFSAQQFPDLHSELNLSSLELGDSALYFCASSVGQGPPAYFGPGTRLTVT.

The CDR3 region has the DNA TGTGCCAGCAGCTTAGTTCAAGCGAGCACAGATACGCAGTATTTT. It codes for CASSLVQASTDTQYF. V and J are TRBV7-9 and TRBJ2-3; D gene unclear. The CDR3 sequence is 15 residues long. Trimming took off 1 base at V and 0 bases at J, with 8 bases between the two ends. Germline CDR1 is SEHNR and CDR2 is FQNEAQ (reference sequence).

The V call is TRBV19, the J call TRBJ2-7; tentative D call: TRBD1 (7 bases). Trimming took off 6 bases at V and 0 bases at J, with 12 bases between the two ends. This CDR3 is 14 amino acids long. Germline V CDR1 and CDR2: LNHDA, SQIVND (reference sequence). The CDR3 region is CASSRGDSSYEQYF. Written as DNA, the CDR3 is TGTGCCAGTAGCAGGGGGGACTCCTCCTACGAGCAGTACTTC.

J is TRBJ2-1 and V is TRBV14, with D possibly being TRBD2 (5 bases). The CDR3 consists of 13 residues. V lost 3 bases, J lost 8 bases, and 11 bases lay in between. Germline CDR1 and CDR2: SGHDN and FVKESK. The CDR3 region has the DNA TGTGCCAGCAGCCAGGGAGTGTTAGATGAGCAGTTCTTC. The encoded protein is CASSQGVLDEQFF.

This chain joins TRBV7-9 and TRBJ2-7, with TRBD2 matching over 11 bases. Germline V gene lookup returns CDR1 SEHNR and CDR2 FQNEAQ (reference sequence). Trimming removed 3 bases from V and 2 bases from J; junction bases left unmatched: 6. This CDR3 has 16 amino acids. Here the CDR3 reads CASSFPPTSGTYEQYF. CDR3 coding DNA: TGTGCCAGCAGCTTCCCCCCGACTAGCGGGACCTACGAGCAGTACTTC.

The chain is built from TRBV10-1 and TRBJ1-2; D unclear. V was cut by 2 bases and J by 8 bases, with 12 bases left in between. The CDR3 spans 13 residues. Germline assignment: CDR1 WNHNN and CDR2 SYGVQD (reference sequence). The CDR3 DNA reads as TGCGCCAGCAGTGAGACTCGATTCCTAGGCTACACCTTC. This codes for CASSETRFLGYTF.

The chain joins TRBV28 to TRBJ2-3, with 12 bases lining up with TRBD2. The V gene's germline CDR1 is MDHEN and CDR2 SYDVKM. The V gene end was trimmed by 5 bases and the J gene end by 4 bases; junction bases not matched to a gene: 4. The CDR3 runs 15 residues. For the CDR3, the DNA is TGTGCCAGCAGTCCTAGCGGGAGGGCCCCAGATACGCAGTATTTT. Translation: CASSPSGRAPDTQYF.

The chain recombines TRBV5-6 with TRBJ1-1; D gene uncertain. The V gene lost 0 bases and the J gene lost 1 base, with 4 bases spanning the gap. The germline gives CDR1 SGHDT, CDR2 YYEEEE. This CDR3 has 13 amino acids. CDR3 sequence reads: CASSLGRNTEAFF. CDR3 DNA: TGTGCCAGCAGCTTGGGCAGGAACACTGAAGCTTTCTTT.

This chain connects TRBV28 to TRBJ2-1; D may match TRBD1 or TRBD2 (5 bases each). The V gene lost 3 bases and the J gene lost 3 bases, with 12 bases spanning the gap. CDR3 length: 15 residues. Germline V CDR1 and CDR2: MDHEN, SYDVKM. The CDR3 spells CASSFRRDLYNEQFF. DNA for the CDR3: TGTGCCAGCAGTTTCCGACGGGACCTCTACAATGAGCAGTTCTTC.

This chain links TRBV6-1 with TRBJ2-7, with TRBD2 as a possible D gene (6 bases). This CDR3 contains 9 residues. The V and J ends lost 8 bases and 7 bases respectively, with 6 bases between them. The germline CDR1 and CDR2 sequences are MNHNS and SASEGT. CDR3 amino acids: CASGGEQYF. The CDR3 nucleotides read TGTGCCAGCGGGGGGGAGCAGTACTTC.

V and J are TRBV15 and TRBJ2-5, with D perhaps matching TRBD2 (5 bases). This CDR3 is 11 amino acids long. Trimming removed 11 bases at V and 3 bases at J, with 10 bases between. CDR1 is LNHNV and CDR2 is YYDKDF in the germline V gene (reference sequence). The CDR3 loop reads CAPNGKETQYF. CDR3 nucleotide sequence: TGTGCCCCCAACGGGAAAGAGACCCAGTACTTC.

The J gene is TRBJ1-1, the V gene TRBV5-4; tentative D call: TRBD1 (6 bases). Germline V gives CDR1 SGHNT, CDR2 YYREEE (reference sequence). The CDR3 extends over 14 amino acids. Trimming removed 4 bases at V and 5 bases at J, with 15 bases between. This chain's CDR3 is CASSGRGEGTEAFF. The CDR3, as DNA: TGTGCCAGCAGCGGCAGGGGCGAGGGGACTGAAGCTTTCTTT.

This rearrangement joins TRBV7-2 to TRBJ2-3; D gene ambiguous. The germline V gene encodes CDR1 SGHTA and CDR2 FQGNSA. The CDR3 is 15 residues long. V was shortened by 3 bases and J by 2 bases, with 12 bases between the two germline ends. The CDR3 loop is CASSLENYLTDTQYF. The CDR3 coding sequence is TGTGCCAGCAGCTTGGAGAACTACCTCACAGATACGCAGTATTTT.

The sample holds a few counts of this clone. The rearrangement links TRBV7-9 to TRBJ1-1; no clear D gene. CDR1 is SEHNR and CDR2 is FQNEAQ in the germline V gene (reference sequence). Trimming removed 0 bases from V and 5 bases from J, with 13 bases in between. CDR3 length: 15 amino acids. The CDR3 nucleotides read TGTGCCAGCAGCTTAGCTGAGGGCTCACGAACTGAAGCTTTCTTT. Translated, it gives CASSLAEGSRTEAFF.

The V and J genes are TRBV7-2 and TRBJ1-1; D remains ambiguous. The V end was cut by 2 bases, the J end by 9 bases, with 7 bases between. The CDR3 has 11 residues. Germline V gene sequence: CDR1 SGHTA, CDR2 FQGNSA. The CDR3 sequence is CASSLSGKAFF. CDR3 sequence (DNA): TGTGCCAGCAGCTTAAGTGGTAAAGCTTTCTTT.

J is TRBJ2-2 and V is TRBV6-6; a weak D match, TRBD2 (5 bases). CDR3 size: 14 residues. Per germline, CDR1 MNHNY and CDR2 SVGAGI (reference sequence). The ends were cut back, 5 bases at V and 0 bases at J, with 7 bases in the middle. This CDR3 reads CASSRDPNTGELFF. The CDR3, as DNA: TGTGCCAGCAGTCGGGATCCGAACACCGGGGAGCTGTTTTTT.

The chain is built from TRBV10-1 and TRBJ1-2; D call uncertain. Germline loops: CDR1 WNHNN, CDR2 SYGVQD (reference sequence). V lost 4 bases, J lost 6 bases, and 12 bases lay in between. This CDR3 contains 13 residues. The CDR3 DNA sequence: TGCGCCAGCAGTGGGCAAAAATGGGATGGCTACACCTTC. Protein product: CASSGQKWDGYTF.

This chain uses TRBV27 with TRBJ2-2; possible D gene TRBD2, 5 bases. CDR3 length equals 13 residues. V lost 6 bases and J lost 7, with 12 bases in between. Germline assignment: CDR1 MNHEY and CDR2 SMNVEV (reference sequence). CDR3 bases: TGTGCCAGCAGAAGTCTAGCTCTCGGGGAGCTGTTTTTT. This codes for CASRSLALGELFF.

This clone was seen a few times. The chain joins TRBV27 to TRBJ2-7; D unresolved. The CDR3 loop spans 11 amino acids. Per germline, CDR1 MNHEY and CDR2 SMNVEV (reference sequence). V lost 5 bases and J 4 bases, leaving 6 bases between the germline ends. CDR3 loop: CASSPGYEQYF. CDR3 in DNA: TGTGCCAGCAGTCCTGGGTACGAGCAGTACTTC.

The chain couples TRBV6-1 to TRBJ1-5; tentatively, D is TRBD1 (5 bases). The germline V gene encodes CDR1 MNHNS and CDR2 SASEGT. This CDR3 spans 15 amino acids. Trimming left V 1 base short and J 7 bases short, with 14 bases between. The DNA of the CDR3 is TGTGCCAGCAGTGAAGGATGGGGGAGGCCACAGCCCCAGCATTTT. Translation gives CASSEGWGRPQPQHF.

The rearrangement links TRBV7-2 to TRBJ2-3; D might be TRBD2 (6 bases). The V gene lost 2 bases and the J gene lost 6 bases, with 12 bases spanning the gap. Looked up from germline, CDR1 is SGHTA and CDR2 is FQGNSA. The CDR3 runs 14 residues. The CDR3 reads CASSLRGAGDTQYF. Here the CDR3 DNA reads TGTGCCAGCAGCTTAAGGGGTGCGGGGGATACGCAGTATTTT.

This clone was recorded a few times. The rearrangement uses TRBV28 and TRBJ1-1, with D unclear. Per germline, CDR1 MDHEN and CDR2 SYDVKM. The CDR3 has 12 amino acids. The ends were cut back, 3 bases at V and 2 bases at J, with 4 bases in the middle. CDR3 DNA: TGTGCCAGCAGTTTCGGTAACACTGAAGCTTTCTTT. Its translation: CASSFGNTEAFF.

The chain links TRBV4-1 to TRBJ2-7, with D possibly matching TRBD1 (6 bases). V lost 6 bases and J 2 bases, leaving 14 bases between the germline ends. Germline loops: CDR1 MGHRA, CDR2 YSYEKL. The CDR3 runs 14 residues. The DNA of the CDR3 is TGCGCCAGCAGGCTCCGGGACACCACCTACGAGCAGTACTTC. Amino acid sequence: CASRLRDTTYEQYF.

The CDR3 nucleotides read TGTGCCAGTAGCTGGGCTAAGAACTACGAGCAGTACTTC. Its translation is CASSWAKNYEQYF. The chain combines TRBV19 with TRBJ2-7; no clear D gene. The CDR3 is 13 residues long. V lost 6 bases and J lost 3, with 12 bases in between. CDR1 and CDR2 from the germline V gene are LNHDA and SQIVND (reference sequence).

This rearrangement joins TRBV7-9 to TRBJ2-1; D is unclear. Germline V gene lookup returns CDR1 SEHNR and CDR2 FQNEAQ (reference sequence). V was trimmed by 7 bases and J by 8 bases, leaving 15 bases between them. The CDR3 is 13 residues long. This CDR3 reads CASIPHLVDEQFF. The CDR3 DNA follows: TGTGCCAGCATCCCTCACCTCGTGGATGAGCAGTTCTTC.

V usage is TRBV6-6 and J usage is TRBJ1-1, with 9 bases aligning to TRBD1. Germline CDR1 reads MNHNY; CDR2 reads SVGAGI (reference sequence). V was clipped by 6 bases and J by 2 bases; unmatched bases: 4. CDR3 length: 14 amino acids. CDR3 nucleotide sequence: TGTGCCAGCAGCTGGGACAGGGACAACACTGAAGCTTTCTTT. It specifies CASSWDRDNTEAFF.

The table lists this clone with a count of one. The V and J genes are TRBV18 and TRBJ1-1; D may be TRBD1 (5 bases). CDR1 is KGHSH, CDR2 LQKENI, per germline. V was trimmed by 6 bases and J by 0 bases, leaving 14 bases between them. This CDR3 spans 15 amino acids. The CDR3 nucleotides are TGTGCCAGCTCCACCACGGACACCCTGAACACTGAAGCTTTCTTT. It translates to CASSTTDTLNTEAFF.

V usage is TRBV2 and J usage is TRBJ1-5; D uncertain. The germline V and J ends were trimmed by 0 bases and 0 bases, with 9 bases remaining between them. CDR3 length equals 16 residues. The germline V gene has CDR1 SNHLY and CDR2 FYNNEI. CDR3 DNA sequence: TGTGCCAGCAGTGAAGCCATTGTCACTAGCAATCAGCCCCAGCATTTT. This gives the protein CASSEAIVTSNQPQHF.

This chain joins TRBV4-3 and TRBJ2-1, with TRBD2 identical over 9 bases. The CDR3 is made up of 15 amino acids. The ends lost 0 bases at V and 4 bases at J; junction bases unmatched: 1. Looked up from germline, CDR1 is LGHNA and CDR2 is YSLEER. The DNA for the CDR3 is TGCGCCAGCAGCCAAGAAGGACTAGCGTACAATGAGCAGTTCTTC. Protein product: CASSQEGLAYNEQFF.

CDR3 sequence reads: CASTPPPRGGYGYTF. In DNA, the CDR3 is TGTGCCAGCACCCCACCCCCCAGGGGAGGGTATGGCTACACCTTC. The chain employs TRBV6-1 and TRBJ1-2; possible D gene TRBD1, 6 bases. Trimming cost V 7 bases and J 5 bases, with 20 bases left between them. CDR3 length equals 15 residues. From germline, CDR1 is MNHNS and CDR2 SASEGT.

The chain links TRBV7-9 to TRBJ2-7; D is unresolved. This CDR3 region has 12 residues. V shed 5 bases and J shed 6 bases, with 11 bases lying between them. Germline assignment: CDR1 SEHNR and CDR2 FQNEAQ (reference sequence). The DNA for the CDR3 is TGTGCCAGCAGCCTGTCGAGTGCCGAGCAGTACTTC. Protein: CASSLSSAEQYF.